A selection of T cell receptor beta chains follows, all from one sample in a study of blood T cells in healthy people across ages. TCRdb ran MiXCR on the 5' RACE reads and lists one entry per CDR3 protein. The sample lists around 750,000 distinct CDR3 sequences, approximately 53% occurring once. Sequencing was done on a sample of blood. These receptors were taken from an older man in good health. The CDR3 runs from the conserved cysteine through the conserved F or W.

v_call,cdr3_aa
TRBV27,CASSLTGDTKTQYF
TRBV6-6,CASSTAQGLQQYF
TRBV6-6,CASNPGGVGETQYF
TRBV2,CASSAPRVAKNIQYF
TRBV9,CASTRGRESHTF
TRBV7-9,CASSSEGGRVYDTQYF
TRBV4-1,CASSPLPGTGTYEQYF
TRBV27,CASSPAGGYEQFF
TRBV29-1,CSVVRGQGPSTDTQYF
TRBV6-5,CASSYTPTSVRATQYF
TRBV12-3/TRBV12-4,CASRPGQGARETQYF
TRBV28,CASSTINQPQRF
TRBV7-2,CASSLGVSATGEQFF
TRBV7-2,CASSLRIYNEQFF
TRBV7-2,CASSLAAPANEQYF
TRBV29-1,CSVEISTGEPNIQYF
TRBV20-1,CSASRLAGANEQFF
TRBV5-1,CASSLEEGVTEAFF
TRBV10-3,CVIRNRGTSYEQYF
TRBV11-2,CASRETGAYGYTF
TRBV4-2,CASSQVSGIGETQYF
TRBV15,CATSRESTSGVGKQYF
TRBV24-1,CATSDPGQGHGYTF
TRBV7-9,CASSYQGGNTEAFF
TRBV28,CASSGGHAAAEQYF
TRBV28,CASSRQPRNEQFF
TRBV7-2,CASSLALLADGDEQYF
TRBV11-2,CASSFTATSPLHF
TRBV28,CASSLSQYGGGLTYEQYF
TRBV6-5,CASSDSGEAYEQYF
TRBV27,CASREQRYSNQPQHF
TRBV28,CASNVGRGQNGYTF
TRBV2,CASSIAVGYTF
TRBV2,CASIGGWNGGYTF
TRBV6-2/TRBV6-3,CASSYSGGGPSTLTYNEQFF
TRBV24-1,CATSDRQGRGNEQFF
TRBV20-1,CSARDWGGRGPSRYAYF
TRBV3-1,CASSQTSTGELFF
TRBV11-3,CASSREARAGEQYF
TRBV12-3/TRBV12-4,CASRIGAEQYF
TRBV27,CASSLWGTNTEAFF
TRBV20-1,CSARQLTDTQYF
TRBV20-1,CSAQGQGSYNEQFF
TRBV5-5,CASSLAAGIPEAFF
TRBV6-9,CASRKTQYF
TRBV4-1,CASSPFGSSNYGYTF
TRBV3-1,CASSQLQRTSALREQYF
TRBV6-5,CASRRAGGLSDEQYF
TRBV7-8,CASSRLTSGFQVDTQYF
TRBV2,CASNRQDNQPQHF
TRBV6-5,CASSYRLAGGSYEQYF
TRBV4-1,CASSQPRLAGRVYEQYF
TRBV5-1,CASNSGSGDTQYF
TRBV18,CASSPDPRSGYTF
TRBV20-1,CSAAGTSGSHSSYNEQFF
TRBV9,CASSVPGDRGYTF
TRBV12-3/TRBV12-4,CASSVQGTSGYTF
TRBV4-1,CASSPTTGQIVYGYTF
TRBV6-5,CASSYSSGSLGYF